The 16 T cell receptor beta chains presented below share a single source sample, sequenced in a study of T cell responses to AZD1222 COVID-19 vaccine. Using immunoSEQ multiplex PCR, the repertoire was profiled, and TCRdb retains in-frame clones only, with some absent. Of approximately 73,000 clones in the sample, over 80% were seen once. Sequenced here: peripheral blood, sampled on day 0 of AZD1222 vaccination. Every receptor here comes from an adult in good health.

This chain joins TRBV3-1 (or the pseudogene TRBV3-2) and TRBJ2-3; D remains unclear. CDR1 and CDR2 from the germline V gene are LGHDT and YNNKEL (reference sequence). The length of the CDR3 is 15 residues. Trimming took 4 bases from V and 5 from J, leaving 16 bases between them. CDR3 coding DNA: TGTGCCAGCAGCCCCTCGATTCCCATGCAAGATACGCAGTATTTT. Its translation: CASSPSIPMQDTQYF.

The gene calls are TRBV4-3 and TRBJ1-1; the D gene is possibly TRBD1 (5 bases). CDR3 size: 17 residues. The V gene's germline CDR1 is LGHNA and CDR2 YSLEER. Trimming left V 0 bases short and J 5 bases short, with 19 bases between. CDR3 amino acids: CASSQDSQSGAWTEAFF. The DNA of the CDR3 is TGCGCCAGCAGCCAAGATTCTCAGTCTGGGGCTTGGACTGAAGCTTTCTTT.

This clone was seen just once. The same CDR3 arises from other DNA sequences in this sample as well. The V and J genes are TRBV7-3 and TRBJ2-3, with a possible D match to TRBD2 (5 bases). The CDR3 totals 15 residues. V lost 5 bases to trimming and J lost 0 bases, with 12 bases between them. Germline loops: CDR1 SGHTA, CDR2 FQGTGA. CDR3 DNA sequence: TGTGCCAGCAGCCTCCTAGGCGGGAGCACAGATACGCAGTATTTT. Protein: CASSLLGGSTDTQYF.

V gene TRBV11-3 combines with J gene TRBJ1-3; no definite D call. Germline CDR1 SGHNT, CDR2 YENEEA. V was cut by 1 base and J by 0 bases, with 7 bases left in between. This CDR3 region has 15 residues. The DNA for the CDR3 is TGTGCCAGCAGCTTAGGGGAACACTCTGGAAACACCATATATTTT. Translation gives CASSLGEHSGNTIYF.

The chain employs TRBV19 and TRBJ1-4, with D uncertain. Germline values: CDR1 LNHDA, CDR2 SQIVND (reference sequence). The CDR3 loop spans 14 amino acids. V was trimmed by 3 bases and J by 5 bases, leaving 10 bases between them. The CDR3 region has the DNA TGTGCCAGTAGTATCCCGGGCTCCAATGAAAAACTGTTTTTT. It specifies CASSIPGSNEKLFF.

The V and J genes are TRBV7-2 and TRBJ2-1; D is undetermined. The germline V and J ends were trimmed by 1 base and 3 bases, with 13 bases remaining between them. Germline CDR1 and CDR2: SGHTA and FQGNSA. CDR3 length: 16 amino acids. CDR3 region: CASSLVVGRNYNEQFF. CDR3 nucleotide sequence: TGTGCCAGCAGCTTAGTTGTTGGGCGGAACTACAATGAGCAGTTCTTC.

This clone was observed once. CDR3 protein: CASSPPAGGRNTQYF. CDR3 coding DNA: TGTGCCAGCTCACCACCCGCGGGGGGCCGAAATACGCAGTATTTT. This sequence joins TRBV18 and TRBJ2-3; 8 bases fit TRBD2. The length of the CDR3 is 15 residues. Germline V gives CDR1 KGHSH, CDR2 LQKENI. V gave up 0 bases and J gave up 7 bases; unmatched junction bases: 6.

This chain links TRBV7-2 with TRBJ2-2; D is unresolved. CDR3 length: 16 residues. Germline V gene data show CDR1 as SGHTA and CDR2 as FQGNSA. V lost 5 bases and J lost 1, with 14 bases in between. This CDR3 is CASSPRQLRNTGELFF. The CDR3 bases are TGTGCCAGCAGCCCACGCCAATTGAGGAACACCGGGGAGCTGTTTTTT.

This sequence joins TRBV7-2 and TRBJ2-7, with TRBD2 matching 9 bases. The CDR3 has 15 residues. V lost 4 bases and J lost 5; bases outside the gene matches: 9. CDR1 is SGHTA and CDR2 is FQGNSA in the germline V gene. The CDR3 DNA sequence: TGTGCCAGCAGCTCACGCGGGAGGGCCCGTGACGAGCAGTACTTC. Amino acids: CASSSRGRARDEQYF.

CDR3 DNA: TGTGCCAGCAGCTTATCCGGAGATCGTGGAAACACCATATATTTT. As protein: CASSLSGDRGNTIYF. The chain links TRBV7-2 to TRBJ1-3; no reliable D call. Germline CDR1 and CDR2: SGHTA and FQGNSA. This CDR3 contains 15 residues. V gave up 2 bases and J gave up 3 bases, with 11 bases separating them.

This clone appeared once. The chain couples TRBV5-1 to TRBJ1-3; D remains unclear. The V and J ends lost 0 bases and 2 bases respectively, with 6 bases between them. CDR1 is SGHRS, CDR2 YFSETQ, per germline. CDR3 size: 14 residues. In DNA form, the CDR3 reads TGCGCCAGCAGCTTGGGGCAGGCTGGAAACACCATATATTTT. Its protein product is CASSLGQAGNTIYF.

This clone appeared a single time. The chain is built from TRBV7-6 and TRBJ2-1; 7 bases fit TRBD2. The V and J ends lost 4 bases and 0 bases, in that order; junction bases with no gene match: 6. The CDR3 is 16 residues long. Germline CDR1 is SGHVS and CDR2 is FNYEAQ. CDR3 coding DNA: TGTGCCAGCAGCTACGAGGGCGGGAGCTCCTACAATGAGCAGTTCTTC. It specifies CASSYEGGSSYNEQFF. Using reference TRBV7-6 and TRBJ2-1 for the parts outside the CDR3, the full variable domain is GAGVSQSPRYKVTKRGQDVALRCDPISGHVSLYWYRQALGQGPEFLTYFNYEAQQDKSGLPNDRFSAERPEGSISTLTIQRTEQRDSAMYRCASSYEGGSSYNEQFFGPGTRLTVL.

There are a few counts of this clone. The genes are TRBV10-2 and TRBJ1-3, with D tentatively TRBD1 (5 bases). The germline V gene has CDR1 WSHSY and CDR2 SAAADI. The CDR3 runs 14 residues. V was cut by 2 bases and J by 0 bases, with 5 bases left in between. CDR3 protein: CASSEGASGNTIYF. DNA for the CDR3: TGCGCCAGCAGTGAGGGGGCCTCTGGAAACACCATATATTTT.

The chain uses TRBV2 and TRBJ2-5; D perhaps matches TRBD1 (6 bases). Germline V gives CDR1 SNHLY, CDR2 FYNNEI. V was pared by 3 bases and J by 5 bases, with 13 bases between. The CDR3 is 14 residues long. This CDR3 reads CASSDRQGTETQYF. The CDR3 coding sequence is TGTGCCAGCAGTGATCGGCAGGGGACGGAGACCCAGTACTTC.

The rearrangement uses TRBV5-6 and TRBJ2-4, with D possibly TRBD1 on 7 matching bases. The V end lost 3 bases, the J end lost 6 bases, and 19 bases lay between the germline ends. This CDR3 contains 16 residues. In germline, CDR1 is SGHDT, CDR2 YYEEEE. CDR3 sequence: CASSSGGFGLINIQYF. CDR3 DNA sequence: TGTGCCAGCAGCTCAGGGGGGTTCGGGTTGATAAACATTCAGTACTTC.

The chain uses TRBV5-1 and TRBJ2-7; D might be TRBD1 (6 bases). There are 14 residues in the CDR3. The germline V and J ends were trimmed by 3 bases and 2 bases, with 12 bases remaining between them. The germline V gene encodes CDR1 SGHRS and CDR2 YFSETQ. The CDR3 DNA sequence: TGCGCCAGCAGCTATACAGGGTCCCCCTACGAGCAGTACTTC. Encoded protein: CASSYTGSPYEQYF.